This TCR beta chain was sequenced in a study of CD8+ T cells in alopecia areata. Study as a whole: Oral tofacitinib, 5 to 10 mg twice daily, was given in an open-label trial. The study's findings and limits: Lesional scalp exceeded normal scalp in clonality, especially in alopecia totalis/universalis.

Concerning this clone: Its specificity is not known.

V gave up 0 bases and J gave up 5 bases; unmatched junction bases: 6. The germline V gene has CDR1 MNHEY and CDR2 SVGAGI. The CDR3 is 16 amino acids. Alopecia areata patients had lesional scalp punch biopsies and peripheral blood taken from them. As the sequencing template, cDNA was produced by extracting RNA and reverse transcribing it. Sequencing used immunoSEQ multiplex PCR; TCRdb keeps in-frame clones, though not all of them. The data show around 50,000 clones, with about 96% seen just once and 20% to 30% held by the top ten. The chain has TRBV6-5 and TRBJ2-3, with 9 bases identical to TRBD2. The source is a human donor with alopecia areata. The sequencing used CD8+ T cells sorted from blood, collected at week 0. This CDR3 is CASSYSLAGAEDTQYF. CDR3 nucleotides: TGTGCCAGCAGTTACTCATTAGCGGGGGCTGAAGATACGCAGTATTTT.